This TCR beta chain is from a study of blood T cell repertoires in COVID-19. Study summary: T cells, B-cell-depleted T cells, or PBMCs supplied cDNA or gDNA.

The Seattle site enrolled patients during active infection and followed them longitudinally. The V gene's germline CDR1 is SGHVS and CDR2 FNYEAQ. V lost 1 base to trimming and J lost 7 bases, with 16 bases between them. This CDR3 has 15 residues. In this sample, this clone turned up once. Source study methods: Scientists estimated how many nucleated cells there were by amplifying reference gene primers. Produced via immunoSEQ multiplex PCR; TCRdb's table is partial and in-frame only. V and J calls and clone size are given by that table; D and trimming were obtained from the DNA. The table includes 150,000 to 200,000 clones, 94% detected once.

The chain is built from TRBV7-6 and TRBJ1-2, with D perhaps TRBD1 (6 bases). The source material was peripheral blood. The sequence came from a man aged 25-45 years with COVID-19, enrolled during active disease. CDR3 sequence: CASSLVPQGEGGYTF. As DNA, the CDR3 is TGTGCCAGCAGCTTAGTTCCACAGGGCGAGGGTGGCTACACCTTC.